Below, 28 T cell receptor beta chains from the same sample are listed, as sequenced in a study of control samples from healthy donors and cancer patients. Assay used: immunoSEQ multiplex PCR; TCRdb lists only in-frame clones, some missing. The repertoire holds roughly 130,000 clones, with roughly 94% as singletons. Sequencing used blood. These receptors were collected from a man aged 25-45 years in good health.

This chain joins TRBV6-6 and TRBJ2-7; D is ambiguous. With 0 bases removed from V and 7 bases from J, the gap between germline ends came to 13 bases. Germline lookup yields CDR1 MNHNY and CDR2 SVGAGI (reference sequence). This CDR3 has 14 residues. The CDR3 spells CASSYSQQAIEQYF. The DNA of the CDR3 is TGTGCCAGCAGTTACTCGCAGCAAGCGATAGAGCAGTACTTC.

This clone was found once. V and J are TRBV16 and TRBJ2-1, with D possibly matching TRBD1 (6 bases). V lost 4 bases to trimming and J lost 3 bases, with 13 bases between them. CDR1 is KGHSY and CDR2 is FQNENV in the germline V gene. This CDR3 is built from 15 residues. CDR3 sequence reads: CASSLNQGIYNEQFF. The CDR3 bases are TGTGCCAGCAGCCTAAACCAGGGGATCTACAATGAGCAGTTCTTC.

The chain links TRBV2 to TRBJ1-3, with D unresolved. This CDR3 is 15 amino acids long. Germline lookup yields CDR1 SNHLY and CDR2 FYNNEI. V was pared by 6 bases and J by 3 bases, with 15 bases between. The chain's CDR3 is CASRSNGNNGNTIYF. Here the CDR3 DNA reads TGTGCCAGCAGGAGCAACGGGAACAATGGAAACACCATATATTTT.

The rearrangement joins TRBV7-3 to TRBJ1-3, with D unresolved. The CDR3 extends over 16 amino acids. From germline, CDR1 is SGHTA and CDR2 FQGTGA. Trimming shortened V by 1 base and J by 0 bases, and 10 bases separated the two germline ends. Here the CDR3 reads CASSLIGDTSGNTIYF. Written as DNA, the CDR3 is TGTGCCAGCAGCTTAATAGGAGACACCTCTGGAAACACCATATATTTT.

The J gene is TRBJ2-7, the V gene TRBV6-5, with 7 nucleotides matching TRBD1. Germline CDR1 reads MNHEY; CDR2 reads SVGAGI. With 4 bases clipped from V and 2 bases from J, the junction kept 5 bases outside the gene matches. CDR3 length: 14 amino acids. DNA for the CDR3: TGTGCCAGCAGTTTAACAGGGGTCCCCTACGAGCAGTACTTC. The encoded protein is CASSLTGVPYEQYF.

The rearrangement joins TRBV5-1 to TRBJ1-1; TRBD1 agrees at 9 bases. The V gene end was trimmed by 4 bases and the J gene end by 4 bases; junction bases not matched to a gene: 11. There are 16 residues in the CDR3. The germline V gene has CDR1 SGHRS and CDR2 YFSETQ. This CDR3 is CASSATGTGIGTEAFF. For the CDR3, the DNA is TGCGCCAGCAGCGCCACCGGGACAGGGATCGGCACTGAAGCTTTCTTT.

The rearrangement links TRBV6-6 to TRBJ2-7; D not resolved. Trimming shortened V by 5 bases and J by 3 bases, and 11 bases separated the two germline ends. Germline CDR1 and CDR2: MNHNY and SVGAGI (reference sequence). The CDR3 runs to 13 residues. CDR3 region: CASSPQPLYEQYF. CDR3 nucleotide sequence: TGTGCCAGCAGTCCCCAGCCGCTCTACGAGCAGTACTTC.

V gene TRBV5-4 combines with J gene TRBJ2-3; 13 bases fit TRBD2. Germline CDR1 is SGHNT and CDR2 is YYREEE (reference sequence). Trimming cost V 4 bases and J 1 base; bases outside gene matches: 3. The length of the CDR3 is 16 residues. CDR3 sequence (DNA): TGTGCCAGCAGCGGACTAGCGGGGGACCGCACAGATACGCAGTATTTT. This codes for CASSGLAGDRTDTQYF.

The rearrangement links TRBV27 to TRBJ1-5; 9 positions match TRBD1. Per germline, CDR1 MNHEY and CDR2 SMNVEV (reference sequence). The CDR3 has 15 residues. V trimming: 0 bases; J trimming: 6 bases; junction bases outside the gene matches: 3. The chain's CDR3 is CASSLSQGAIQPQHF. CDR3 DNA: TGTGCCAGCAGTTTATCACAGGGGGCTATTCAGCCCCAGCATTTT.

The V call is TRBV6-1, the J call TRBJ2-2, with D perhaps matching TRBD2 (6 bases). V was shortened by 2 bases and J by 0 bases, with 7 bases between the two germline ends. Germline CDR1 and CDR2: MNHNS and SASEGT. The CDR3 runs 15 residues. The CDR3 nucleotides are TGTGCCAGCAGTGAAAGGACTACGAACACCGGGGAGCTGTTTTTT. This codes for CASSERTTNTGELFF.

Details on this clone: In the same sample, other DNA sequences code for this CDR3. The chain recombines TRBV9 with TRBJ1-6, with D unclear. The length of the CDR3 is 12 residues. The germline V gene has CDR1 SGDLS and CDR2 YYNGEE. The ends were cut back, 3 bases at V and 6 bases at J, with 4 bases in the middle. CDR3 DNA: TGTGCCAGCAGCGGGGTTAATTCACCCCTCCACTTT. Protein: CASSGVNSPLHF.

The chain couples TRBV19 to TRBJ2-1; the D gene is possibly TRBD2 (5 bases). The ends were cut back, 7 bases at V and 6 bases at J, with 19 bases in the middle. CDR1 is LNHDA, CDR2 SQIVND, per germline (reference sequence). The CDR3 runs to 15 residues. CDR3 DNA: TGTGCCAGTAACCCTGAGCGTGCGGGCGGCAATGAGCAGTTCTTC. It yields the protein CASNPERAGGNEQFF.

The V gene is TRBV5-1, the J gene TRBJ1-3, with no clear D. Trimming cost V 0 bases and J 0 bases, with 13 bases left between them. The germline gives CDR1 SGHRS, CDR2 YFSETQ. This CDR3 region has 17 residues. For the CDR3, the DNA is TGCGCCAGCAGCTTGGCCCCAAGGACGGACTCTGGAAACACCATATATTTT. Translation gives CASSLAPRTDSGNTIYF.

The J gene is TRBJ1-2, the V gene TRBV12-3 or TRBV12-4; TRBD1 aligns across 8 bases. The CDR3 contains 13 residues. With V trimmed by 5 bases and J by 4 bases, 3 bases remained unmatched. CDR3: CASSLGQVYGYTF. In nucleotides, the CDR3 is TGTGCCAGCAGTCTGGGACAGGTCTATGGCTACACCTTC.

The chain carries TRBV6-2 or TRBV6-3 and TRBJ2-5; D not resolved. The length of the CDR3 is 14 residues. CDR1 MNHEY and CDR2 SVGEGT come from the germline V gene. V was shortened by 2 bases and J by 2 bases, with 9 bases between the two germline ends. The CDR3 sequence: CASSYGAEQETQYF. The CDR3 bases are TGTGCCAGCAGTTACGGTGCGGAGCAAGAGACCCAGTACTTC.

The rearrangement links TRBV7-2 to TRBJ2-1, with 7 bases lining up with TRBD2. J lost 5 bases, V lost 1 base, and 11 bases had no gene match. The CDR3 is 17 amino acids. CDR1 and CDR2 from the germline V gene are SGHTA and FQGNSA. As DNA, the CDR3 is TGTGCCAGCAGCTTAGGAGGAAGCGGGACGCAAAACAATGAGCAGTTCTTC. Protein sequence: CASSLGGSGTQNNEQFF.

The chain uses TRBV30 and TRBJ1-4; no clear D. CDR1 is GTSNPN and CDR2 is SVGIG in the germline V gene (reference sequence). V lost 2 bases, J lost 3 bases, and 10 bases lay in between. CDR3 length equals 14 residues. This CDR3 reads CAWSFGLSNEKLFF. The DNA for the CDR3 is TGTGCCTGGAGTTTCGGACTGTCTAATGAAAAACTGTTTTTT.

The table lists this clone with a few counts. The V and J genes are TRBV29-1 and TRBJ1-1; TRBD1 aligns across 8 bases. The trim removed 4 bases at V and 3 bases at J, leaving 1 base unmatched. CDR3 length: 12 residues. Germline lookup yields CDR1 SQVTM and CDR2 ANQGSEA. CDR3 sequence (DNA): TGCAGCGTTGCAGGGGGCTACACTGAAGCTTTCTTT. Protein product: CSVAGGYTEAFF.

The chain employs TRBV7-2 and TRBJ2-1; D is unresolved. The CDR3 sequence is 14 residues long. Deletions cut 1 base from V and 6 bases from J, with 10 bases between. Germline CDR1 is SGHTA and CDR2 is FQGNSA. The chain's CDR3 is CASSLGGSPNEQFF. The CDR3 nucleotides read TGTGCCAGCAGCTTAGGAGGTAGCCCCAATGAGCAGTTCTTC.

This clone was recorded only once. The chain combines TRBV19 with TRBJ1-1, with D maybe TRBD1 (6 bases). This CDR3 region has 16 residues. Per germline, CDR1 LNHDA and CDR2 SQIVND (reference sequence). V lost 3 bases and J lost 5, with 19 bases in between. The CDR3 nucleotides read TGTGCCAGTAGTATTAGGGGACGGGGGCAAAAGACTGAAGCTTTCTTT. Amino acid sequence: CASSIRGRGQKTEAFF.

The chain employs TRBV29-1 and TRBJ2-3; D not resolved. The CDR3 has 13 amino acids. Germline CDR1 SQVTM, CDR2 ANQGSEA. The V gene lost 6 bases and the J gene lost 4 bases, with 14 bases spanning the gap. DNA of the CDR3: TGCAGCGTGTCCTTGCGGTCCTCAGATACGCAGTATTTT. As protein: CSVSLRSSDTQYF.

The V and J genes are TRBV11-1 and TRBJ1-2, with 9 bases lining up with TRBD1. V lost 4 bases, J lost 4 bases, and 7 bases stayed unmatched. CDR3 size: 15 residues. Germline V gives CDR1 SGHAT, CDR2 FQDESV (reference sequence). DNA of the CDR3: TGTGCCAGCAGCTCCCCACGGACAGGGGCCTATGGCTACACCTTC. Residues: CASSSPRTGAYGYTF.

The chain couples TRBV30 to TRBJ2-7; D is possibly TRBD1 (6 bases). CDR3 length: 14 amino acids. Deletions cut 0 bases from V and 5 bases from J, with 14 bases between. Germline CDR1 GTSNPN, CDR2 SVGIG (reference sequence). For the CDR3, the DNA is TGTGCCTGGAGTGTAGGGGGAAGAGAGGACGAGCAGTACTTC. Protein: CAWSVGGREDEQYF.

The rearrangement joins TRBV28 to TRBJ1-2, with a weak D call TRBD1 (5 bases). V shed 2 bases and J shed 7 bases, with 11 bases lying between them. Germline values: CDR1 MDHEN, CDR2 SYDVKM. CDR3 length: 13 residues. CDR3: CASSLGGSGGYTF. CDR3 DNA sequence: TGTGCCAGCAGTTTAGGGGGGTCGGGTGGCTACACCTTC.

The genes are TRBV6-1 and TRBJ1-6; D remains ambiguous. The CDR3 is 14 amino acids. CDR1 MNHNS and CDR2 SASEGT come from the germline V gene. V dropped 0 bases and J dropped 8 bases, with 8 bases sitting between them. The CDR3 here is CASSEAGSDSPLHF. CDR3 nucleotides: TGTGCCAGCAGTGAAGCAGGGTCCGATTCACCCCTCCACTTT.

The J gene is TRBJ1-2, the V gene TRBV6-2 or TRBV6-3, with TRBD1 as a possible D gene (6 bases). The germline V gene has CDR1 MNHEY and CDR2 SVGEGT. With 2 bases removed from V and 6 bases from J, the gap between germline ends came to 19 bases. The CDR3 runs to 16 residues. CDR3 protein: CASSYPRGGRWHGYTF. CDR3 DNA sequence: TGTGCCAGCAGTTACCCTCGGGGGGGGCGATGGCATGGCTACACCTTC.

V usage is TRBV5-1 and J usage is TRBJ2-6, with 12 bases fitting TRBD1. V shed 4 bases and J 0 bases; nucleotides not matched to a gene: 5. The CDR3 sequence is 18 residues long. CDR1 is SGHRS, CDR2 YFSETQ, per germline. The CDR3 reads CASSEPGQGASGANVLTF. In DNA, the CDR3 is TGCGCCAGCAGCGAACCGGGACAGGGGGCCTCTGGGGCCAACGTCCTGACTTTC.

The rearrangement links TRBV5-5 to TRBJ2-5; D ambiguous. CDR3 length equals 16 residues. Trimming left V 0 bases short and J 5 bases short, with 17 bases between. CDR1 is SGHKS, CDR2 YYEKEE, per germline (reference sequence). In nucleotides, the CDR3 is TGTGCCAGCAGCTTGGGGATGGACGGCACCCAGGAGACCCAGTACTTC. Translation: CASSLGMDGTQETQYF.